Following are 31 T cell receptor beta chains from one sample sequenced in a study of T cell responses to AZD1222 COVID-19 vaccine. The protocol was immunoSEQ multiplex PCR, while the TCRdb copy is restricted to in-frame clones and leaves out a portion. This sample has some 150,000 clones; under 95% occur once, and the top ten carry about 1.9%. This specimen consisted of peripheral blood, obtained on day 0 of AZD1222 vaccination. Receptor source: an adult in good health.

There are a few counts of this clone. The rearrangement uses TRBV5-1 and TRBJ2-1; TRBD1 matches at 9 bases. Germline lookup yields CDR1 SGHRS and CDR2 YFSETQ. With V trimmed by 4 bases and J by 6 bases, 17 bases remained unmatched. CDR3 length: 18 residues. The DNA for the CDR3 is TGCGCCAGCAGCACAAACCCGACCGGGACAGGGTTTGGCAATGAGCAGTTCTTC. It encodes CASSTNPTGTGFGNEQFF.

A remark on this clone: Other DNA sequences in the same sample also yield this CDR3. V and J are TRBV7-9 and TRBJ1-1, with 9 bases lining up with TRBD1. Germline lookup yields CDR1 SEHNR and CDR2 FQNEAQ (reference sequence). The CDR3 has 14 residues. The junction had 2 bases not matched to a gene; V was cut back by 5 bases and J by 1 base. Here the CDR3 DNA reads TGTGCCAGCAGCAGACAGGGGGGGAACACTGAAGCTTTCTTT. Protein sequence: CASSRQGGNTEAFF.

This clone was detected a few times. The gene calls are TRBV18 and TRBJ1-2, with 7 bases matching TRBD1. V shed 1 base and J 6 bases; nucleotides not matched to a gene: 2. Germline V gene lookup returns CDR1 KGHSH and CDR2 LQKENI. This CDR3 spans 13 amino acids. CDR3 nucleotide sequence: TGTGCCAGCTCACCACGAGGGGGCGATGGCTACACCTTC. It specifies CASSPRGGDGYTF.

The rearrangement links TRBV4-1 to TRBJ1-4; D remains ambiguous. The germline gives CDR1 MGHRA, CDR2 YSYEKL. The CDR3 is 14 residues long. The V and J ends lost 4 bases and 0 bases respectively, with 6 bases between them. The CDR3 region has the DNA TGCGCCAGCAGCCCGAGGGCAACTAATGAAAAACTGTTTTTT. This translates into CASSPRATNEKLFF.

V is TRBV9 and J is TRBJ1-3, with unresolved D. There are 12 residues in the CDR3. V shed 3 bases and J shed 4 bases, with 5 bases lying between them. The germline CDR1 and CDR2 sequences are SGDLS and YYNGEE. CDR3 nucleotides: TGTGCCAGCAGCGATACCGGAAACACCATATATTTT. It codes for CASSDTGNTIYF.

The CDR3 loop reads CASKGGPVDHYGYTF. Here the CDR3 DNA reads TGTGCCAGCAAGGGGGGTCCTGTGGATCACTATGGCTACACCTTC. The rearrangement links TRBV9 to TRBJ1-2; the D gene is possibly TRBD1 (6 bases). The CDR3 totals 15 residues. The germline V gene encodes CDR1 SGDLS and CDR2 YYNGEE. The germline V and J ends were trimmed by 6 bases and 3 bases, with 18 bases remaining between them.

V and J are TRBV23-1 and TRBJ1-6, with unresolved D. TRBV23-1 is designated an ORF whose function remains uncertain. Deletions cut 4 bases from V and 10 bases from J, with 14 bases between. The CDR3 has 14 residues. In DNA, the CDR3 is TGCGCCAGCAGTCTGTTCCTCCGAATCTCACCCCTCCACTTT. Protein sequence: CASSLFLRISPLHF.

The chain is built from TRBV27 and TRBJ2-3, with 13 positions matching TRBD2. Germline V gene lookup returns CDR1 MNHEY and CDR2 SMNVEV (reference sequence). V trimming: 5 bases; J trimming: 0 bases; junction bases outside the gene matches: 5. The CDR3 length is 17 residues. Written as DNA, the CDR3 is TGTGCCAGCAGTCCAAGGACTAGCGGGGGTAGCACAGATACGCAGTATTTT. This gives the protein CASSPRTSGGSTDTQYF.

The rearrangement links TRBV12-3 or TRBV12-4 to TRBJ2-3; D uncertain. Trimming stripped 4 bases from V and 4 bases from J, with 3 bases between. This CDR3 is built from 11 residues. CDR3 DNA sequence: TGTGCCAGCAGTTGGGCAGATACGCAGTATTTT. It specifies CASSWADTQYF.

The chain couples TRBV19 to TRBJ2-7; D tentatively reads TRBD1 or TRBD2 (6 bases each). Germline CDR1 LNHDA, CDR2 SQIVND (reference sequence). The V end was cut by 3 bases, the J end by 3 bases, with 15 bases between. The CDR3 is 15 amino acids. The CDR3 DNA follows: TGTGCCAGTAGTATCGGAGGGGGGAACTACTACGAGCAGTACTTC. Encoded protein: CASSIGGGNYYEQYF.

The chain carries TRBV24-1 and TRBJ2-1; 11 bases align to TRBD2. Germline V lookup: CDR1 KGHDR, CDR2 SFDVKD. V shed 5 bases, J shed 6 bases, and the junction held 8 bases outside the gene matches. The CDR3 has 16 residues. CDR3 region: CATSGGSGRVSNEQFF. CDR3 coding DNA: TGTGCCACCAGTGGCGGTAGCGGGAGGGTAAGCAATGAGCAGTTCTTC.

V usage is TRBV4-2 and J usage is TRBJ2-7; 9 bases are shared with TRBD1. CDR1 is LGHNA, CDR2 YNFKEQ, per germline. J gave up 4 bases and V 4 bases, and 8 bases lay outside the gene matches. The CDR3 spans 15 residues. DNA of the CDR3: TGTGCCAGCAGCCGGGACAGGGATATTCTTTACGAGCAGTACTTC. Translated, it gives CASSRDRDILYEQYF.

The rearrangement uses TRBV5-8 and TRBJ2-7; D uncertain. The V gene's germline CDR1 is SGHTS and CDR2 YDEGEE. V lost 4 bases, J lost 6 bases, and 14 bases lay in between. CDR3 size: 13 residues. The CDR3 is CASSRPGLLEQYF. CDR3 coding DNA: TGTGCCAGCAGCCGACCGGGTCTCCTCGAGCAGTACTTC.

Only a few counts were recorded for this clone. This chain links TRBV5-1 with TRBJ2-7; 13 bases are a match to TRBD2. The trim removed 7 bases at V and 3 bases at J, leaving 4 bases unmatched. The germline gives CDR1 SGHRS, CDR2 YFSETQ. The CDR3 runs 14 residues. CDR3 residues: CASQTSGGIYEQYF. The CDR3 DNA is TGCGCCAGCCAGACTAGCGGGGGGATCTACGAGCAGTACTTC.

The rearrangement uses TRBV7-9 and TRBJ1-3; 7 bases line up with TRBD1. The CDR3 extends over 17 amino acids. In germline, CDR1 is SEHNR, CDR2 FQNEAQ (reference sequence). The V gene end was trimmed by 1 base and the J gene end by 0 bases; junction bases not matched to a gene: 6. The CDR3 loop reads CASSLGTGENSGNTIYF. CDR3 nucleotide sequence: TGTGCCAGCAGCTTAGGGACAGGAGAAAACTCTGGAAACACCATATATTTT.

This chain connects TRBV12-3 or TRBV12-4 to TRBJ1-2; D remains unclear. The CDR3 is 13 residues long. Trimming took 7 bases from V and 0 from J, leaving 9 bases between them. The CDR3 region has the DNA TGTGCCAGCACCCCAAATCCTAACTATGGCTACACCTTC. Encoded protein: CASTPNPNYGYTF.

This clone was counted a single time. V is TRBV2 and J is TRBJ1-1, with a weak D call TRBD1 (6 bases). Germline CDR1 reads SNHLY; CDR2 reads FYNNEI. V lost 3 bases and J 4 bases, leaving 9 bases between the germline ends. CDR3 length: 13 amino acids. The CDR3 bases are TGTGCCAGCAGTGAGTTAGGGGGCACTGAAGCTTTCTTT. It yields the protein CASSELGGTEAFF.

This clone has just one count. The gene calls are TRBV30 and TRBJ1-2; D not certain. The germline V and J ends were trimmed by 1 base and 4 bases, with 10 bases remaining between them. The CDR3 covers 13 residues. The germline V gene encodes CDR1 GTSNPN and CDR2 SVGIG (reference sequence). This chain's CDR3 is CAWSASYSYGYTF. The CDR3 DNA sequence: TGTGCCTGGAGTGCCTCGTATAGCTATGGCTACACCTTC.

The gene calls are TRBV5-1 and TRBJ1-5; D gene uncertain. CDR3 size: 15 residues. V lost 0 bases and J lost 0, with 7 bases in between. CDR1 is SGHRS and CDR2 is YFSETQ in the germline V gene. CDR3 protein: CASSLGQVSNQPQHF. The CDR3 nucleotides read TGCGCCAGCAGCTTGGGGCAGGTTAGCAATCAGCCCCAGCATTTT.

CDR3 loop: CASSSRDRYYEQYF. The CDR3 DNA follows: TGTGCCAGCAGTTCCAGGGACAGATACTACGAGCAGTACTTC. This sequence joins TRBV6-5 and TRBJ2-7, with 7 positions matching TRBD1. The germline V gene encodes CDR1 MNHEY and CDR2 SVGAGI. With V trimmed by 4 bases and J by 3 bases, 6 bases remained unmatched. The CDR3 extends over 14 amino acids.

The gene calls are TRBV6-1 and TRBJ2-1, with D unresolved. Germline CDR1 reads MNHNS; CDR2 reads SASEGT. This CDR3 is 17 amino acids long. Trimming left V 2 bases short and J 4 bases short, with 18 bases between. The CDR3 nucleotides are TGTGCCAGCAGTGAAACCCCCCACGCGCCTCCTTACAATGAGCAGTTCTTC. Its protein product is CASSETPHAPPYNEQFF.

V usage is TRBV11-2 and J usage is TRBJ1-2; D possibly corresponds to TRBD1 (6 bases). The germline V gene encodes CDR1 SGHAT and CDR2 FQNNGV. V shed 5 bases and J shed 13 bases, with 17 bases lying between them. The CDR3 covers 12 residues. CDR3 coding DNA: TGTGCCAGCAGCGCACCAATACAGGGCGGCACCTTC. This gives the protein CASSAPIQGGTF.

This clone was observed once. The V gene is TRBV18, the J gene TRBJ2-7, with D hard to call. V gave up 0 bases and J gave up 0 bases, with 12 bases separating them. Per germline, CDR1 KGHSH and CDR2 LQKENI. The CDR3 has 16 amino acids. CDR3 DNA sequence: TGTGCCAGCTCACCACCCCTCCTTTCGAGCTCCTACGAGCAGTACTTC. This sequence encodes CASSPPLLSSSYEQYF.

V and J are TRBV5-1 and TRBJ2-7; D unclear. The CDR3 is 13 residues long. V was cut by 0 bases and J by 3 bases, with 7 bases left in between. Germline V gene sequence: CDR1 SGHRS, CDR2 YFSETQ. The CDR3 loop reads CASSLAAGYEQYF. CDR3 nucleotide sequence: TGCGCCAGCAGCTTGGCGGCAGGCTACGAGCAGTACTTC.

This clone has only one observation. V usage is TRBV18 and J usage is TRBJ1-6; D possibly corresponds to TRBD1 (5 bases). Germline loops: CDR1 KGHSH, CDR2 LQKENI. This CDR3 contains 16 residues. The germline V and J ends were trimmed by 1 base and 1 base, with 8 bases remaining between them. Here the CDR3 DNA reads TGTGCCAGCTCACCACAGGGGACGTCCTATAATTCACCCCTCCACTTT. This gives the protein CASSPQGTSYNSPLHF.

The rearrangement joins TRBV5-1 to TRBJ1-1; TRBD1 agrees at 9 bases. V dropped 0 bases and J dropped 4; count of bases not matched to a gene: 7. CDR1 and CDR2 from the germline V gene are SGHRS and YFSETQ. The CDR3 spans 16 residues. The CDR3 region has the DNA TGCGCCAGCAGCTTGGGCGGACAGGGGATTGGCACTGAAGCTTTCTTT. Residues: CASSLGGQGIGTEAFF.

The CDR3 DNA follows: TGCAGCGTTCCGGCGACTAGCGGGAGCGGATATGAGCAGTTCTTC. Its protein is CSVPATSGSGYEQFF. The chain uses TRBV29-1 and TRBJ2-1, with 12 bases identical to TRBD2. Germline CDR1 is SQVTM and CDR2 is ANQGSEA. The CDR3 loop spans 15 amino acids. The junction had 10 bases not matched to a gene; V was cut back by 5 bases and J by 8 bases.

This chain uses TRBV5-6 with TRBJ2-5; tentative D call: TRBD2 (6 bases). The V gene lost 4 bases and the J gene lost 8 bases, with 12 bases spanning the gap. The V gene's germline CDR1 is SGHDT and CDR2 YYEEEE. CDR3 length: 12 residues. The CDR3 spells CASSPDGSTQYF. CDR3 sequence (DNA): TGTGCCAGCAGCCCGGACGGGAGTACCCAGTACTTC.

This chain links TRBV6-5 with TRBJ1-1; tentatively, D is TRBD1 (5 bases). Germline V CDR1 and CDR2: MNHEY, SVGAGI. V was clipped by 2 bases and J by 4 bases, with 11 bases between them. The CDR3 length is 14 residues. The CDR3 spells CASSYNTGGTEAFF. The CDR3 bases are TGTGCCAGCAGTTACAACACCGGGGGCACTGAAGCTTTCTTT.

The rearrangement links TRBV5-1 to TRBJ2-1; TRBD2 agrees at 8 bases. V shed 5 bases and J 2 bases; nucleotides not matched to a gene: 6. Per germline, CDR1 SGHRS and CDR2 YFSETQ. The CDR3 runs to 15 residues. The CDR3 region has the DNA TGCGCCAGCAGTAATAGCGGGGCCACCTACAATGAGCAGTTCTTC. Translated, it gives CASSNSGATYNEQFF. Variable domain in full (rest from reference TRBV5-1 and TRBJ2-1): KAGVTQTPRYLIKTRGQQVTLSCSPISGHRSVSWYQQTPGQGLQFLFEYFSETQRNKGNFPGRFSGRQFSNSRSEMNVSTLELGDSALYLCASSNSGATYNEQFFGPGTRLTVL.

The gene calls are TRBV12-3 or TRBV12-4 and TRBJ1-2; D remains ambiguous. Trimming removed 6 bases at V and 5 bases at J, with 10 bases between. This CDR3 is built from 12 residues. CDR3 coding DNA: TGTGCCAGCAGCCCTGGTGGGTATGGCTACACCTTC. This encodes CASSPGGYGYTF.